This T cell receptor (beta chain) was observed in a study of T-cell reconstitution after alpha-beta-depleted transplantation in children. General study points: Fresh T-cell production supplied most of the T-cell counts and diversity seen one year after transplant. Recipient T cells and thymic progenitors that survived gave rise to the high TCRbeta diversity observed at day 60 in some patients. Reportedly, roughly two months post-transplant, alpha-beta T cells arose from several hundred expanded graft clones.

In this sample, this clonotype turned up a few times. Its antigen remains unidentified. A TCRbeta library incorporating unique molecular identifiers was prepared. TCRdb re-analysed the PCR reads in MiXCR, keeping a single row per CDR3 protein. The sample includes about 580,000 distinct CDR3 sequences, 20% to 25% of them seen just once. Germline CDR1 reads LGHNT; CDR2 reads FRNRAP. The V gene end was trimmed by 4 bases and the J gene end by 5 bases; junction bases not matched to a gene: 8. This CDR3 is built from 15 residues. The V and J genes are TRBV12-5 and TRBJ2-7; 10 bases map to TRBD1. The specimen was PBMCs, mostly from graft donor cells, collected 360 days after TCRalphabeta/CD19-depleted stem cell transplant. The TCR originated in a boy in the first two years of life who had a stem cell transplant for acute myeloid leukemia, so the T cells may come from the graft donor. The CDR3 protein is CASGSTGTGDHEQYF. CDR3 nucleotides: TGTGCTAGTGGTTCAACCGGGACAGGGGACCACGAGCAGTACTTC.